These T cell receptor beta chains were read from a single sample in a study of T cell responses to AZD1222 COVID-19 vaccine. The table came from immunoSEQ multiplex PCR; TCRdb's copy has only in-frame clones and leaves some out. Of 120,000 to 150,000 clones in the sample, more than 85% were seen once. The sample here was peripheral blood, taken on day 0 of AZD1222 vaccination. Receptors originate from an adult in good health. The CDR3 runs from the conserved cysteine through the conserved F or W. Fields, in order: clone size, V gene, D gene, J gene, CDR3 DNA, CDR3 protein. A D gene is named only where the DNA matches it firmly. Clone size is not always given. Where it is, it says once, few, many or a class for expanded clones.

>NA|TRBV7-3|NA|TRBJ2-3
TGTGCCAGCAGCTTAACCGGCTATCGAACAGATACGCAGTATTTT
CASSLTGYRTDTQYF
>NA|TRBV4-2|TRBD2|TRBJ2-1
TGTGCCAGCAGCCTTGCATTGCTCAGCGGGAGCTCCTACAATGAGCAGTTCTTC
CASSLALLSGSSYNEQFF
>NA|TRBV18|NA|TRBJ2-1
TGTGCCAGCTCCCAGGGAAATTGGGACCACAATGAGCAGTTCTTC
CASSQGNWDHNEQFF
>NA|TRBV3-1/TRBV3-2|TRBD2|TRBJ2-1
TGTGCCAGCAGCCGGACTAGCGGGAGCGGCAATGAGCAGTTCTTC
CASSRTSGSGNEQFF
>NA|TRBV13|NA|TRBJ2-3
TGTGCCAGCAGCTTATGGGGGTGGCAGTATTTT
CASSLWGWQYF
>once|TRBV6-6|NA|TRBJ2-5
TGTGCCAGCAGGCAACGTACAGGGGGAGGGGAGACCCAGTACTTC
CASRQRTGGGETQYF
>once|TRBV10-3|TRBD1|TRBJ1-5
TGTGCCATCAGTGACCCCGGACAGGGGGCGATCCAGCCCCAGCATTTT
CAISDPGQGAIQPQHF
>NA|TRBV15|NA|TRBJ1-4
TGTGCCACCAGACCAACAGATGGGGAAAAACTGTTTTTT
CATRPTDGEKLFF
>few|TRBV11-3|TRBD2|TRBJ2-2
TGTGCCAGCAGCTTGGGACTAGCGGGAACCGGGGAGCTGTTTTTT
CASSLGLAGTGELFF
>once|TRBV3-1/TRBV3-2|TRBD1|TRBJ1-2
TGTGCCAGCAGCTCTCTAAGGGACAGCCTTATCTTC
CASSSLRDSLIF
>NA|TRBV5-1|TRBD1|TRBJ2-3
TGCGCCAGCAGCCTAGACAGGGGGCGGGATACGCAGTATTTT
CASSLDRGRDTQYF
>once|TRBV6-5|NA|TRBJ2-5
TGTGCCAGCAGCGACCTACTAGCCCGAGAGACCCAGTACTTC
CASSDLLARETQYF
>once|TRBV29-1|TRBD1|TRBJ2-1
TGCAGCGTTGAAAAGAGGGGGACAGGGAAAAGGCTCTTC
CSVEKRGTGKRLF
>NA|TRBV9|TRBD2|TRBJ2-1
TGTGCCAGCAGCACAAGGGAGCGGGGGGTAAATGAGCAGTTCTTC
CASSTRERGVNEQFF
>NA|TRBV5-4|NA|TRBJ1-1
TGTGCCAGCAGCCCGCAATCGATGAACACTGAAGCTTTCTTT
CASSPQSMNTEAFF
>NA|TRBV7-9|TRBD1|TRBJ2-1
TGTGCCAGCAGCCAACCGGGACAGGGGGTCAATGAGCAGTTCTTC
CASSQPGQGVNEQFF
>NA|TRBV9|NA|TRBJ1-4
TGTGCCAGCAGCGTAGCATCCCAAGCTAATGAAAAACTGTTTTTT
CASSVASQANEKLFF
>NA|TRBV18|NA|TRBJ2-1
TGTGCCAGCTCACCAACCAGACAGACCAATGAGCAGTTCTTC
CASSPTRQTNEQFF
>NA|TRBV19|TRBD1|TRBJ2-3
TGTGCCAGTAGTACCCGGACAGGGACGTTCACAGATACGCAGTATTTT
CASSTRTGTFTDTQYF
>NA|TRBV2|NA|TRBJ1-2
TGTGCCAGCAGTGACGCCGTGGGGGCCGACTATGGCTACACCTTC
CASSDAVGADYGYTF
>NA|TRBV7-2|NA|TRBJ2-2
TGTGCCAGCAGCTTAGACGGCAACACCGGGGAGCTGTTTTTT
CASSLDGNTGELFF
>NA|TRBV5-1|TRBD1|TRBJ1-2
TGCGCCAGCAGCCTTACGGGACAGGGGGTTGTGGGCTATGGCTACACCTTC
CASSLTGQGVVGYGYTF
>NA|TRBV18|TRBD2|TRBJ2-7
TGTGCCAGCTCACCCGCGGGGGTGGCCTACGAGCAGTACTTC
CASSPAGVAYEQYF
>NA|TRBV19|NA|TRBJ1-3
TGTGCCAGTAGTCGAAGCTCTGGAAACACCATATATTTT
CASSRSSGNTIYF
>NA|TRBV10-2|NA|TRBJ1-4
TGCGCCAGCAGGGGGAGCGGGACACCTAATGAAAAACTGTTTTTT
CASRGSGTPNEKLFF
>NA|TRBV2|NA|TRBJ1-2
TGTGCCAGCAGTGTGTCAGGGAATTTAGCTGGCTACACCTTC
CASSVSGNLAGYTF
>NA|TRBV29-1|NA|TRBJ2-3
TGCAGCGTTGAAAGCCACACAGATACGCAGTATTTT
CSVESHTDTQYF
>NA|TRBV7-3|NA|TRBJ2-2
TGTGCCAGCAGCCTCCGGGGGCCGAACACCGGGGAGCTGTTTTTT
CASSLRGPNTGELFF
>NA|TRBV12-3/TRBV12-4|NA|TRBJ1-5
TGTGCCAGCAGTACCCGGCAGGATCAGCCCCAGCATTTT
CASSTRQDQPQHF
>NA|TRBV9|NA|TRBJ1-5
TGTGCCAGCAGCGTAGGGGGCCAGGGCCATCAGCCCCAGCATTTT
CASSVGGQGHQPQHF
>NA|TRBV24-1|NA|TRBJ2-3
TGTGCCACCAGTGATCCCAGGTGGGATACGCAGTATTTT
CATSDPRWDTQYF
>NA|TRBV30|TRBD1|TRBJ1-1
TGTGCCTGGAGTCCCCGGGACAGGGGGCCCCGGACTGAAGCTTTCTTT
CAWSPRDRGPRTEAFF
>NA|TRBV7-9|TRBD1|TRBJ2-3
TGTGCCAGCAGCTCCCGGACAGGGGGTGGAGATACGCAGTATTTT
CASSSRTGGGDTQYF
>NA|TRBV6-5|NA|TRBJ2-7
TGTGCCAGCAGCCACGGGGAGCGCTCCTACGAGCAGTACTTC
CASSHGERSYEQYF
>NA|TRBV9|NA|TRBJ2-7
TGTGCCAGCAGCGTAGGGGATTACGAGCAGTACTTC
CASSVGDYEQYF
>NA|TRBV5-1|TRBD1|TRBJ2-1
TGCGCCAGCAGCTGGGGGACAGGGGGAAGTAATGAGCAGTTCTTC
CASSWGTGGSNEQFF
>NA|TRBV11-2|TRBD2|TRBJ2-1
TGTGCCAGCAGCTCATCCCGGGGTAGCGGGGGAGACAATGAGCAGTTCTTC
CASSSSRGSGGDNEQFF
>NA|TRBV4-2|NA|TRBJ2-5
TGTGCCAGCAGCCACCTGGGGGGCGGCGAGACCCAGTACTTC
CASSHLGGGETQYF
>NA|TRBV7-9|TRBD1|TRBJ1-3
TGTGCCAGCAGTGACAGGGCTGGAAACACCATATATTTT
CASSDRAGNTIYF
>NA|TRBV4-1|NA|TRBJ1-4
TGCGCCAGCAGCCAAGAGGGAGGGTCTTATAATGAAAAACTGTTTTTT
CASSQEGGSYNEKLFF
>NA|TRBV5-1|NA|TRBJ2-3
TGCGCCAGCAGCTCATCGGACTCGAATACGCAGTATTTT
CASSSSDSNTQYF
>NA|TRBV29-1|NA|TRBJ2-7
TGCAGCGTTCTGACAGGCCCTCCTAACGAGCAGTACTTC
CSVLTGPPNEQYF
>NA|TRBV2|NA|TRBJ1-5
TGTGCCAGCAGGAGGGAGGGGCCATTTAGCAATCAGCCCCAGCATTTT
CASRREGPFSNQPQHF
>NA|TRBV7-9|TRBD1|TRBJ2-7
TGTGCCAGCAGCGGACCCAACAGGGGCGGGTACGAGCAGTACTTC
CASSGPNRGGYEQYF
>once|TRBV4-1|TRBD1|TRBJ1-1
TGCGCCAGCAGCCAAGTGGACAGGGGACAAACTTCCTTGTCTGAAGCTTTCTTT
CASSQVDRGQTSLSEAFF
>NA|TRBV6-5|NA|TRBJ1-6
TGTGCCAGCAGTTACTCGGGGGGCAGGGCTAATTCACCCCTCCACTTT
CASSYSGGRANSPLHF
>NA|TRBV7-9|NA|TRBJ1-3
TGTGCCAGCAGCTTAGGCGAAAGCTCTGGAAACACCATATATTTT
CASSLGESSGNTIYF
>NA|TRBV19|NA|TRBJ1-5
TGTGCCAGTAGTATAACAATAAATCAGCCCCAGCATTTT
CASSITINQPQHF